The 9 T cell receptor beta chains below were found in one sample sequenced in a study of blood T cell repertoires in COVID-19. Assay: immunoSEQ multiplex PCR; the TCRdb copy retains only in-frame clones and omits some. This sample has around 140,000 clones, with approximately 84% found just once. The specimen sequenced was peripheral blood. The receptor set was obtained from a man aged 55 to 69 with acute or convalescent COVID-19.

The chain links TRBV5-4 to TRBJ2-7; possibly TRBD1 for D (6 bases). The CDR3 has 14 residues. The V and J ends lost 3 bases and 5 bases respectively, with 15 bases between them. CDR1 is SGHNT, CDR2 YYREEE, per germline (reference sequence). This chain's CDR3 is CASSSQTGTDEQYF. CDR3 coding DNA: TGTGCCAGCAGCTCACAGACAGGTACAGACGAGCAGTACTTC.

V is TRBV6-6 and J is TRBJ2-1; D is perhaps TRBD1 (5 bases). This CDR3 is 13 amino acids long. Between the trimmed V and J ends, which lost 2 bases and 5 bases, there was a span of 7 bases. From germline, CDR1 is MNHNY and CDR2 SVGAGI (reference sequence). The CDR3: CASSYTGNNEQFF. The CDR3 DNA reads TGTGCCAGCAGTTACACAGGTAACAATGAGCAGTTCTTC.

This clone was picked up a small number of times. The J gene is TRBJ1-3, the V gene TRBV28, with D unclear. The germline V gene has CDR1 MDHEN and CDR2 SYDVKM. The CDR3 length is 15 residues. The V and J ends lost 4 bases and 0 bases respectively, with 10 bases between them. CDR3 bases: TGTGCCAGCAGTTCCCCGGGAGCCTCTGGAAACACCATATATTTT. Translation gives CASSSPGASGNTIYF.

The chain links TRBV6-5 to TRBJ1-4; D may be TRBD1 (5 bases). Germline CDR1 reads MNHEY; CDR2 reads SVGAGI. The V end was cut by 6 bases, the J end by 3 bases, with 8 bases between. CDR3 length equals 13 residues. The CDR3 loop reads CASRRQSNEKLFF. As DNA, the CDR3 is TGTGCCAGCAGACGACAGTCTAATGAAAAACTGTTTTTT.

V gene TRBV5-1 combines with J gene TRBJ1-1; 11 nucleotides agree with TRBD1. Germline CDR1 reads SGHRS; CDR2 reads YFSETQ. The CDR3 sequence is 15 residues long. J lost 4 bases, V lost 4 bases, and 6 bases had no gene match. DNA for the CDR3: TGCGCCAGCAGCAACTCCGGGACAGGGGGCACTGAAGCTTTCTTT. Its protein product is CASSNSGTGGTEAFF. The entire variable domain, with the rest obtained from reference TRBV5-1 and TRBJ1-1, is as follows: KAGVTQTPRYLIKTRGQQVTLSCSPISGHRSVSWYQQTPGQGLQFLFEYFSETQRNKGNFPGRFSGRQFSNSRSEMNVSTLELGDSALYLCASSNSGTGGTEAFFGQGTRLTVV.

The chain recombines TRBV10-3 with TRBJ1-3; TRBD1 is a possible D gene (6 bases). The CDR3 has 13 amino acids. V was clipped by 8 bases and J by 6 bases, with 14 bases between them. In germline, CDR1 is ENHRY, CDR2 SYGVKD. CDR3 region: CAIGRGTENTIYF. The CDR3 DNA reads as TGTGCCATCGGCAGGGGTACGGAAAACACCATATATTTT.

The CDR3 region is CASSEGRQGSYGYTF. The CDR3 DNA is TGTGCCAGCAGTGAAGGGCGACAGGGGAGCTATGGCTACACCTTC. V and J are TRBV6-1 and TRBJ1-2, with 8 bases fitting TRBD1. There are 15 residues in the CDR3. Germline V lookup: CDR1 MNHNS, CDR2 SASEGT. The V gene end was trimmed by 1 base and the J gene end by 4 bases; junction bases not matched to a gene: 5.

CDR3 nucleotides: TGTGCCAGCAGTTTACGGGGAACCATGAACACTGAAGCTTTCTTT. Encoded protein: CASSLRGTMNTEAFF. The chain uses TRBV28 and TRBJ1-1; D remains ambiguous. V lost 2 bases, J lost 0 bases, and 10 bases lay in between. This CDR3 has 15 amino acids. CDR1 and CDR2 from the germline V gene are MDHEN and SYDVKM.

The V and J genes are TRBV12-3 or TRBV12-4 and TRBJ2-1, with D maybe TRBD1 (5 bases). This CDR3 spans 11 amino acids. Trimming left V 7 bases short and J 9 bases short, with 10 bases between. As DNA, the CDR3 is TGTGCCAGCACCCAAGGGGTTGAGCAGTTCTTC. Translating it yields CASTQGVEQFF.